These 23 T cell receptor beta chains were sequenced from one sample in a study of metastatic and nonmetastatic thyroid tumors (dated by TCRdb to the early 2020s). No patient had received any treatment before thyroid surgery. Library prep was done by PCR. Sequencing instrument: Illumina HiSeq 4000. TCRdb passed the public sequencing reads through fastp at Q25 and MiXCR, retaining productive beta sequences. This sample has 21,000 or so clones in its table, and approximately 19% of those were observed once. Roughly 30% of the sample belongs to the ten largest clones. Sequenced sample: blood. These TCRs come from a female donor with papillary thyroid cancer or a benign thyroid nodule (not recorded which). Some clones in this sample may be carry-over from other donors' samples.

Note on this clone: Being one base from a much bigger clone, this may be a read error. The same CDR3 arises from other DNA sequences in this sample as well. The V and J genes are TRBV7-9 and TRBJ2-4, with D tentatively TRBD2 (6 bases). This CDR3 has 16 amino acids. Germline V gives CDR1 SEHNR, CDR2 FQNEAQ (reference sequence). V was trimmed by 1 base and J by 1 base, leaving 11 bases between them. The CDR3 region is CASSLGAGTAKNIQYF. The CDR3 coding sequence is TGTGCCAGCAGCTTAGGGGCGGGGACGGCCAAAAACATTCAGTACTTC.

This clone was seen ten or more times. The rearrangement uses TRBV5-1 and TRBJ1-4; no firm D call. The length of the CDR3 is 14 residues. V dropped 0 bases and J dropped 8 bases, with 11 bases sitting between them. The V gene's germline CDR1 is SGHRS and CDR2 YFSETQ. The CDR3 nucleotides are TGCGCCAGCAGCTTGGACGGATACGGGGAAAAACTGTTTTTT. It encodes CASSLDGYGEKLFF.

About this clone itself: A read error may explain this, as a much larger clone is one base away. The rearrangement uses TRBV29-1 and TRBJ1-2, with a weak D call TRBD1 (5 bases). Germline values: CDR1 SQVTM, CDR2 ANQGSEA. CDR3 length: 13 amino acids. Trimming took off 0 bases at V and 6 bases at J, with 11 bases between the two ends. CDR3 DNA: TGCAGCGTTGAAGAAGGGAGGGACCATGGCTACACCTTC. Its translation: CSVEEGRDHGYTF.

The chain combines TRBV5-6 with TRBJ2-7; D gene ambiguous. CDR1 is SGHDT and CDR2 is YYEEEE in the germline V gene. The CDR3 length is 15 residues. The ends were cut back, 0 bases at V and 4 bases at J, with 14 bases in the middle. CDR3 sequence: CASSLGLFLVYEQYF. CDR3 DNA: TGTGCCAGCAGCTTGGGACTGTTTCTAGTTTACGAGCAGTACTTC.

With regard to this clone: A much larger clonotype is one base distant, so this may be a read error. The rearrangement joins TRBV5-4 to TRBJ2-7, with D possibly being TRBD1 or TRBD2 (5 bases each). This CDR3 has 15 residues. The germline V gene has CDR1 SGHNT and CDR2 YYREEE (reference sequence). V gave up 4 bases and J gave up 0 bases, with 14 bases separating them. This chain's CDR3 is CASSTRDGSSYEQYF. The CDR3 nucleotides are TGTGCCAGCAGCACCCGGGACGGCAGCTCCTACGAGCAGTACTTC.

This clone was seen many times. The rearrangement uses TRBV25-1 and TRBJ2-1; D ambiguous. The CDR3 runs 16 residues. V dropped 6 bases and J dropped 4 bases, with 19 bases sitting between them. The V gene's germline CDR1 is MGHDK and CDR2 SYGVNS. CDR3: CASSHRQDGKYNEQFF. The CDR3 region has the DNA TGTGCCAGCAGCCACCGTCAGGACGGAAAGTACAATGAGCAGTTCTTC. The full variable domain, completed using reference TRBV25-1 and TRBJ2-1, is EADIYQTPRYLVIGTGKKITLECSQTMGHDKMYWYQQDPGMELHLIHYSYGVNSTEKGDLSSESTVSRIRTEHFPLTLESARPSHTSQYLCASSHRQDGKYNEQFFGPGTRLTVL.

This clone was picked up many times. This chain uses TRBV20-1 with TRBJ1-4, with 9 nucleotides matching TRBD1. CDR3 size: 16 residues. J gave up 4 bases and V 4 bases, and 10 bases lay outside the gene matches. Germline-derived CDR1 and CDR2 are DFQATT and SNEGSKA (reference sequence). The chain's CDR3 is CSATWGTGNYNEKLFF. As DNA, the CDR3 is TGCAGTGCTACTTGGGGGACAGGGAACTATAATGAAAAACTGTTTTTT.

The table lists this clone with many counts. The rearrangement uses TRBV11-3 and TRBJ1-3, with a tentative D call TRBD1 (5 bases). Germline CDR1 reads SGHNT; CDR2 reads YENEEA. Between the trimmed V and J ends, which lost 6 bases and 3 bases, there was a span of 15 bases. The CDR3 spans 15 residues. CDR3 sequence reads: CASSSPGGVGNTIYF. As DNA, the CDR3 is TGTGCCAGCAGTTCCCCCGGGGGAGTTGGAAACACCATATATTTT. Using reference TRBV11-3 and TRBJ1-3 for the parts outside the CDR3, the full variable domain is EAGVVQSPRYKIIEKKQPVAFWCNPISGHNTLYWYLQNLGQGPELLIRYENEEAVDDSQLPKDRFSAERLKGVDSTLKIQPAELGDSAVYLCASSSPGGVGNTIYFGEGSWLTVV.

This clone was seen many times. V gene TRBV2 combines with J gene TRBJ2-7; 7 nucleotides match TRBD2. The CDR3 length is 13 residues. Germline lookup yields CDR1 SNHLY and CDR2 FYNNEI. Trimming took 11 bases from V and 4 from J; bases not matched to a gene: 11. CDR3 in DNA: TGTGCCGGAGGTGGGGGGGAGGAATACGAGCAGTACTTC. Its translation is CAGGGGEEYEQYF.

This clone was observed a handful of times. A clone one base away is much larger, so this may be a read error. The rearrangement links TRBV11-2 to TRBJ2-1, with TRBD2 as a possible D gene (6 bases). The CDR3 sequence is 17 residues long. The V gene's germline CDR1 is SGHAT and CDR2 FQNNGV. Here the CDR3 reads CASSLEFSGASCNEQFF. CDR3 sequence (DNA): TGTGCCAGCAGCTTAGAGTTTAGCGGTGCCTCCTGCAATGAGCAGTTCTTC.

This clone was counted ten times or more. The chain is built from TRBV11-3 and TRBJ2-7; weak D call: TRBD1 (5 bases). V lost 0 bases, J lost 4 bases, and 7 bases lay in between. This CDR3 contains 13 residues. From germline, CDR1 is SGHNT and CDR2 YENEEA. This CDR3 is CASSLDQGYEQYF. CDR3 bases: TGTGCCAGCAGCTTAGATCAGGGATACGAGCAGTACTTC. Looking up the rest from reference TRBV11-3 and TRBJ2-7 gives the full variable domain: EAGVVQSPRYKIIEKKQPVAFWCNPISGHNTLYWYLQNLGQGPELLIRYENEEAVDDSQLPKDRFSAERLKGVDSTLKIQPAELGDSAVYLCASSLDQGYEQYFGPGTRLTVT.

This clone was counted once. The chain is built from TRBV7-9 and TRBJ2-7; D tentatively reads TRBD1 or TRBD2 (5 bases each). The CDR3 runs to 15 residues. CDR1 is SEHNR and CDR2 is FQNEAQ in the germline V gene (reference sequence). Between the trimmed V and J ends, which lost 6 bases and 4 bases, there was a span of 19 bases. The CDR3 loop is CASRRRGSKTYEQYF. The DNA for the CDR3 is TGTGCCAGCAGACGACGGGGCTCGAAAACTTACGAGCAGTACTTC.

This clone was seen repeatedly, ten times or more. The V and J genes are TRBV9 and TRBJ2-3; TRBD1 agrees at 9 bases. The CDR3 is 14 amino acids. Trimming removed 4 bases from V and 2 bases from J; junction bases left unmatched: 2. Germline CDR1 is SGDLS and CDR2 is YYNGEE. CDR3 sequence (DNA): TGTGCCAGCAGCCGGGACAGGGTCACAGATACGCAGTATTTT. This translates into CASSRDRVTDTQYF.

This clone was seen a few times. The CDR3 loop is CASSSGTGYFDEQFF. CDR3 DNA: TGTGCCAGTAGTTCCGGGACAGGATATTTTGATGAGCAGTTCTTC. The chain uses TRBV19 and TRBJ2-1; 8 bases are shared with TRBD1. V trimming: 5 bases; J trimming: 8 bases; junction bases outside the gene matches: 11. From germline, CDR1 is LNHDA and CDR2 SQIVND (reference sequence). This CDR3 has 15 amino acids.

This clone was detected only a few times. This chain joins TRBV6-4 and TRBJ2-6; D might be TRBD2 (5 bases). V dropped 0 bases and J dropped 0 bases, with 6 bases sitting between them. The germline V gene has CDR1 MRHNA and CDR2 SNTAGT. CDR3 length: 16 residues. The CDR3 DNA follows: TGTGCCAGCAGTGACTCTGGAGGCTCTGGGGCCAACGTCCTGACTTTC. Protein sequence: CASSDSGGSGANVLTF.

This clone came up many times. J is TRBJ2-5 and V is TRBV30; D remains ambiguous. CDR3 length: 13 residues. CDR1 and CDR2 (germline): GTSNPN, SVGIG (reference sequence). V lost 1 base to trimming and J lost 6 bases, with 12 bases between them. CDR3 sequence reads: CAWSGEAKQTQYF. CDR3 coding DNA: TGTGCCTGGAGTGGTGAGGCCAAACAGACCCAGTACTTC.

In its sample, this clone was seen many times. The rearrangement joins TRBV5-1 to TRBJ2-5, with unresolved D. CDR1 is SGHRS, CDR2 YFSETQ, per germline. V shed 4 bases and J shed 2 bases, with 6 bases lying between them. This CDR3 contains 12 residues. In nucleotides, the CDR3 is TGCGCCAGCAGCGCAAATCAAGAGACCCAGTACTTC. Encoded protein: CASSANQETQYF.

This clone was recorded a few times. The J gene is TRBJ2-5, the V gene TRBV5-4; 8 nucleotides agree with TRBD2. V lost 4 bases, J lost 2 bases, and 4 bases stayed unmatched. The CDR3 totals 14 residues. Germline lookup yields CDR1 SGHNT and CDR2 YYREEE (reference sequence). The CDR3 bases are TGTGCCAGCAGCCGAACTAGCGGACAAGAGACCCAGTACTTC. Its translation is CASSRTSGQETQYF. The variable domain in full, with the rest retrieved from reference TRBV5-4 and TRBJ2-5, is ETGVTQSPTHLIKTRGQQVTLRCSSQSGHNTVSWYQQALGQGPQFIFQYYREEENGRGNFPPRFSGLQFPNYSSELNVNALELDDSALYLCASSRTSGQETQYFGPGTRLLVL.

This clone came up many times. The CDR3 bases are TGCGCCAGCAACGACCCAGCGGGGACAGGGAGCAATCAGCCCCAGCATTTT. Translating it yields CASNDPAGTGSNQPQHF. The chain is built from TRBV4-1 and TRBJ1-5; 9 bases match TRBD1. CDR3 size: 17 residues. Germline V gene data show CDR1 as MGHRA and CDR2 as YSYEKL. Trimming cost V 7 bases and J 1 base; bases outside gene matches: 11.

Only a few counts were recorded for this clone. A junction end diverges from the germline sequence, so it may reflect a read error. The gene calls are TRBV27 and TRBJ2-5; a possible D gene is TRBD1 (6 bases). Looked up from germline, CDR1 is MNHEY and CDR2 is SMNVEV (reference sequence). The CDR3 loop spans 14 amino acids. CDR3 amino acids: CASSSKGRRGTKYF. The CDR3 nucleotides are TGTGCCAGCAGTTCTAAGGGGCGTAGGGGGACCAAGTACTTC.

There are many counts of this clone. V gene TRBV6-1 combines with J gene TRBJ2-5, with D possibly TRBD2 on 7 matching bases. Trimming stripped 0 bases from V and 1 base from J, with 15 bases between. The CDR3 contains 17 residues. Germline lookup yields CDR1 MNHNS and CDR2 SASEGT. For the CDR3, the DNA is TGTGCCAGCAGTGAAGCCGGGGGGCCCTCAACCCAAGAGACCCAGTACTTC. Residues: CASSEAGGPSTQETQYF.

This clone was seen a handful of times. This chain joins TRBV12-3 or TRBV12-4 and TRBJ1-2; D unresolved. This CDR3 has 13 amino acids. The V gene lost 0 bases and the J gene lost 8 bases, with 10 bases spanning the gap. In DNA, the CDR3 is TGTGCCAGCAGTTTAGCCACTTTCGGGGGCTACACCTTC. This sequence encodes CASSLATFGGYTF.

This clone was counted a single time. This rearrangement joins TRBV28 to TRBJ2-2, with D maybe TRBD1 (5 bases). Trimming stripped 6 bases from V and 8 bases from J, with 22 bases between. In germline, CDR1 is MDHEN, CDR2 SYDVKM. The CDR3 sequence is 16 residues long. CDR3 nucleotides: TGTGCCAGCAGCAGGGAAGACGGGCCAGACAAAGGGGAGCTGTTTTTT. Its translation: CASSREDGPDKGELFF.